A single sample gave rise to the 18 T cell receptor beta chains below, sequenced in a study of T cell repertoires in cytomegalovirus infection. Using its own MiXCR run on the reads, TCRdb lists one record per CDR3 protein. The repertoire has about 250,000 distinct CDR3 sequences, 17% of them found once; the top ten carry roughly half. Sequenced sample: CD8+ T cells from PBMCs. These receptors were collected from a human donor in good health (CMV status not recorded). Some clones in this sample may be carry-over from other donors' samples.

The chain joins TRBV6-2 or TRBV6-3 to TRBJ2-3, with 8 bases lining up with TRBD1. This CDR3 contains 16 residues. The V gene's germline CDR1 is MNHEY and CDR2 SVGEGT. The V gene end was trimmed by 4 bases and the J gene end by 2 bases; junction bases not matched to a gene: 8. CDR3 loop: CASSSLRRGLTDTQYF. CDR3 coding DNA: TGTGCCAGCAGTTCGTTACGCAGGGGGCTCACAGATACGCAGTATTTT.

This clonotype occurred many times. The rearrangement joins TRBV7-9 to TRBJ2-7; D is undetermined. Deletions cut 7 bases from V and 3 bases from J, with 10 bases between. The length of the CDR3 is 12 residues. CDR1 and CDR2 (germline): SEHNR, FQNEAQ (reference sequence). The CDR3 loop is CASTNHRYEQYF. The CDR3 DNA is TGTGCCAGCACCAATCACCGCTACGAGCAGTACTTC.

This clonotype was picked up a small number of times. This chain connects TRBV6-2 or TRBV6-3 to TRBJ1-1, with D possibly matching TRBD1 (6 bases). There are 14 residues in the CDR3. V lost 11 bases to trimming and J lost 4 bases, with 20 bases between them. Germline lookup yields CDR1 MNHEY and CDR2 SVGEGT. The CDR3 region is CAGRRGASVTEAFF. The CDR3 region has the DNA TGTGCCGGACGTCGGGGGGCTAGTGTCACTGAAGCTTTCTTT.

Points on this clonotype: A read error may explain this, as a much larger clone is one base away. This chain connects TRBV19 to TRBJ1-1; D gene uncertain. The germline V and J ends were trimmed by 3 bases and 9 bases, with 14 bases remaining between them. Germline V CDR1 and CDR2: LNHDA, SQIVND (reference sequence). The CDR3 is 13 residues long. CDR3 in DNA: TGTGCCAGTAGTATCAGCCAAATTTCTAAAGCTTTCTTT. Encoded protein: CASSISQISKAFF.

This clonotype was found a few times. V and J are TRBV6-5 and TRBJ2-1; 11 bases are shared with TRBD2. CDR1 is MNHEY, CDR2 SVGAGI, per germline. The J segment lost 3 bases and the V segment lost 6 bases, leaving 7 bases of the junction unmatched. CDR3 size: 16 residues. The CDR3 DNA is TGTGCCAGCAGCCGCGGACTAGCGGGTAACTACAATGAGCAGTTCTTC. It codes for CASSRGLAGNYNEQFF.

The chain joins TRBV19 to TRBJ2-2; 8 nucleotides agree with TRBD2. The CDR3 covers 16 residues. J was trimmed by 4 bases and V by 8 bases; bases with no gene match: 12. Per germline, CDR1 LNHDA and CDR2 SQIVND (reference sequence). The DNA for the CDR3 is TGTGCCAGTTTGAGTATACTAGCGGACACCACCGGGGAGCTGTTTTTT. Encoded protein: CASLSILADTTGELFF.

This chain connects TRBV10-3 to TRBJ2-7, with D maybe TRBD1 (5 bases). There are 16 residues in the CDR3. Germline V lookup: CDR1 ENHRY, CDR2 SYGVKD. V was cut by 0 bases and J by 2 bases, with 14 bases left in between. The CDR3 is CAISESDSSVAYEQYF. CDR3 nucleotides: TGTGCCATCAGTGAGTCAGACAGTTCGGTAGCCTACGAGCAGTACTTC.

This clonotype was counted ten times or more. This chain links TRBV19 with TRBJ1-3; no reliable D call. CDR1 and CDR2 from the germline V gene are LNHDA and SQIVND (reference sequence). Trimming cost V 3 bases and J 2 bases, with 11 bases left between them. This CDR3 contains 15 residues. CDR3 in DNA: TGTGCCAGTAGTATCGAGGCGGGAACTGGAAACACCATATATTTT. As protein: CASSIEAGTGNTIYF. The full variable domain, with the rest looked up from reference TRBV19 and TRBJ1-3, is DGGITQSPKYLFRKEGQNVTLSCEQNLNHDAMYWYRQDPGQGLRLIYYSQIVNDFQKGDIAEGYSVSREKKESFPLTVTSAQKNPTAFYLCASSIEAGTGNTIYFGEGSWLTVV.

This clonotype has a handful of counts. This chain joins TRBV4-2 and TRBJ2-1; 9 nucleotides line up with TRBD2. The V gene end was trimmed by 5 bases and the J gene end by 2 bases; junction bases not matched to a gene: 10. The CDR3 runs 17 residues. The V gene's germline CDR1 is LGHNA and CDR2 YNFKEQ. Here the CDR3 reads CASSARGLAGPYNEQFF. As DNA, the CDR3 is TGTGCCAGCAGCGCAAGGGGACTAGCCGGGCCCTACAATGAGCAGTTCTTC.

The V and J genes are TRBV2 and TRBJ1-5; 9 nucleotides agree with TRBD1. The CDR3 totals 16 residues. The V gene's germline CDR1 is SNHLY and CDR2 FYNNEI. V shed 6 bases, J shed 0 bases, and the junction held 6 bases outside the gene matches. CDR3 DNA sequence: TGTGCCAGCAGCGCGACAGGGGGTTATAGCAATCAGCCCCAGCATTTT. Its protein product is CASSATGGYSNQPQHF.

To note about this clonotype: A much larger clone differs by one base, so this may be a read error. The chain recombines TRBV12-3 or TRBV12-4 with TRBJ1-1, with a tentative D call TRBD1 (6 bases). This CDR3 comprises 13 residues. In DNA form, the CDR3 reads TGTGCCAGCAGCCGGGGGGGCAACACTAAAGCTTTCTTT. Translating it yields CASSRGGNTKAFF.

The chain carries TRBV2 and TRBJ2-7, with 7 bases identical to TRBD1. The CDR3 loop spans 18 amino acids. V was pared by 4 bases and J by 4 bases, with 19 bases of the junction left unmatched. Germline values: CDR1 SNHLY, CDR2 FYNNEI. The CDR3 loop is CASSVSSRTGAVVYEQYF. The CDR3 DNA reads TGTGCCAGCAGTGTCTCATCGCGAACAGGGGCGGTTGTGTACGAGCAGTACTTC.

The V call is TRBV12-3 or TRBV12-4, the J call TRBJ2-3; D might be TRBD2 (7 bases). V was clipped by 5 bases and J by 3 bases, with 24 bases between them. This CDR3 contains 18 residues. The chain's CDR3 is CASSPFWGGARPTDTQYF. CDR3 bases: TGTGCCAGCAGTCCGTTTTGGGGGGGGGCCCGTCCGACAGATACGCAGTATTTT.

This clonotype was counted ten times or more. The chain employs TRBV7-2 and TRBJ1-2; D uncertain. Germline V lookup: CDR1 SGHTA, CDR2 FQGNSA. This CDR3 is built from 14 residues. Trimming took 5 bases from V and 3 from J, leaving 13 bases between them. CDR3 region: CASSPNTQYYGYTF. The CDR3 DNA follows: TGTGCCAGCAGCCCGAATACTCAATACTATGGCTACACCTTC. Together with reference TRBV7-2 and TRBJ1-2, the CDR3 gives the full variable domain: GAGVSQSPSNKVTEKGKDVELRCDPISGHTALYWYRQSLGQGLEFLIYFQGNSAPDKSGLPSDRFSAERTGGSVSTLTIQRTQQEDSAVYLCASSPNTQYYGYTFGSGTRLTVV.

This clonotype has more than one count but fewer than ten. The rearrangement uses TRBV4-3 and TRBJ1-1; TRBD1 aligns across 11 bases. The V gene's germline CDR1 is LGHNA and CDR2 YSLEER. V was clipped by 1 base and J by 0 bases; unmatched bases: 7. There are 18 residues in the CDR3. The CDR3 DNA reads TGCGCCAGCAGCCAAGCTTCCGGGACAGGGGGAGTGAACACTGAAGCTTTCTTT. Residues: CASSQASGTGGVNTEAFF.

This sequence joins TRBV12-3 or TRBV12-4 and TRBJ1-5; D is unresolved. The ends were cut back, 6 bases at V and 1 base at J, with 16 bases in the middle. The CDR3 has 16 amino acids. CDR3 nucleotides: TGTGCCAGCAGCAGCGGACCTCCGGGGAGCAATCAGCCCCAGCATTTT. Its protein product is CASSSGPPGSNQPQHF.

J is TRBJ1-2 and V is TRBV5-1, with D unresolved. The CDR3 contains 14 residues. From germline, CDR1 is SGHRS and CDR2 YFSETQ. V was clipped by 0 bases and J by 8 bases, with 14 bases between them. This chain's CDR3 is CASSLEKKGGGYTF. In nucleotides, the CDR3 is TGCGCCAGCAGCTTGGAAAAAAAAGGAGGCGGCTACACCTTC.

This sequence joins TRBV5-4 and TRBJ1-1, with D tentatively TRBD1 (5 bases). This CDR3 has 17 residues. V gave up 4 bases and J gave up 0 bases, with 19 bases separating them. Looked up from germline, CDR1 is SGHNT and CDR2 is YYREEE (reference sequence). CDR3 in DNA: TGTGCCAGCAGCCGAGGGGCTTCGGGCAGCCTGAACACTGAAGCTTTCTTT. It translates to CASSRGASGSLNTEAFF.